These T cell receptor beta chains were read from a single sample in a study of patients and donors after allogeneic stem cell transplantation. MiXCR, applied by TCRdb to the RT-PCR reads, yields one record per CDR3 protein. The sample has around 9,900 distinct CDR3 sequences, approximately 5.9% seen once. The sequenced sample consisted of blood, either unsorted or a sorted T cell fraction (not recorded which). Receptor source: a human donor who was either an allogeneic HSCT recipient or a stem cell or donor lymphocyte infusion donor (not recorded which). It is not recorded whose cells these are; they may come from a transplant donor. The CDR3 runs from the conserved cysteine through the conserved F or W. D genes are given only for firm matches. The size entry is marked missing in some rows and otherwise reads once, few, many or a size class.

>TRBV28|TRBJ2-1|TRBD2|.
CASSSPGLAAYNEQFF
TGTGCCAGCAGTTCCCCGGGACTAGCGGCCTACAATGAGCAGTTCTTC
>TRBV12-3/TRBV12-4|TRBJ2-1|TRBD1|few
CASRPGQGRNEQFF
TGTGCCAGCAGACCCGGACAGGGGCGAAATGAGCAGTTCTTC
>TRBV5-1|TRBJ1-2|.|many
CASSLEGSRSYGYTF
TGCGCCAGCAGCTTGGAAGGGTCCAGGAGCTATGGCTACACCTTC
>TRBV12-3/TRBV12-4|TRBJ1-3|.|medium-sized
CASSFPGNTIYF
TGTGCCAGCAGTTTTCCTGGAAACACCATATATTTT
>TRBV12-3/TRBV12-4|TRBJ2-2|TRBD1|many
CASSPRQGNTGELFF
TGTGCCAGCAGTCCCCGACAGGGGAACACCGGGGAGCTGTTTTTT
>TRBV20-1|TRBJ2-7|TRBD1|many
CSASLTGIGTSYEQYF
TGCAGTGCTAGCCTGACAGGGATTGGGACCTCCTACGAGCAGTACTTC
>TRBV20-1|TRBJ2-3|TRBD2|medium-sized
CSADGTSGSSTDTQYF
TGCAGTGCCGACGGGACTAGCGGGTCTAGCACAGATACGCAGTATTTT
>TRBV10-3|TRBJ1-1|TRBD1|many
CAIARTGGEMDTEAFF
TGTGCCATCGCTAGGACAGGGGGAGAGATGGACACTGAAGCTTTCTTT
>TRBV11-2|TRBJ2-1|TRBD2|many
CASSLASGRMGNEQFF
TGTGCCAGCAGCTTAGCTAGCGGGAGGATGGGAAATGAGCAGTTCTTC
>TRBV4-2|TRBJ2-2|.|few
CASSQDPQGSRRGELFF
TGTGCCAGCAGCCAAGATCCCCAGGGAAGTAGGCGAGGGGAGCTGTTTTTT
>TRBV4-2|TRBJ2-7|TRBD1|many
CASSQDKTGGSEQYF
TGTGCCAGCAGCCAAGACAAGACAGGGGGCAGCGAGCAGTACTTC
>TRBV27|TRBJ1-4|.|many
CASSSGQSLNEKLFF
TGTGCCAGCAGTTCCGGACAGTCCCTTAATGAAAAACTGTTTTTT
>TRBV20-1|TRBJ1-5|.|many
CSARLSLGDQPQHF
TGCAGTGCTAGGCTTTCCTTGGGGGATCAGCCCCAGCATTTT
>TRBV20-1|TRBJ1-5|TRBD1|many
CSAKGGGDQPQHF
TGCAGTGCCAAAGGAGGGGGCGATCAGCCCCAGCATTTT
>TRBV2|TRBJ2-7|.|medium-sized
CASSIGRSTYEQYF
TGTGCCAGCTCGATAGGACGGAGCACCTACGAGCAGTACTTC
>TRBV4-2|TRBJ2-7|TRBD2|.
CASSQDGTSGSGEQYF
TGTGCCAGCAGCCAAGATGGGACTAGCGGGAGCGGCGAGCAGTACTTC
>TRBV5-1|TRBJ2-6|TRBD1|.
CASRLDRVRAYSGANVLTF
TGCGCCAGCCGACTGGACAGGGTCAGGGCCTACTCTGGGGCCAACGTCCTGACTTTC
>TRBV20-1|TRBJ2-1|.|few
CSARTRNEQFF
TGCAGTGCTAGGACTAGAAATGAGCAGTTCTTC
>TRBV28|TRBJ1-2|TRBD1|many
CASSFAGTGSLGYTF
TGTGCCAGCAGTTTCGCCGGGACAGGGAGCCTCGGCTACACCTTC
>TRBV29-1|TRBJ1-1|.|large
CSVVGRNTEAFF
TGCAGCGTTGTGGGGAGGAACACTGAAGCTTTCTTT
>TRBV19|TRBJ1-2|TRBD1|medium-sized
CASTRTGIGYTF
TGTGCCAGTACCCGGACAGGAATTGGCTACACCTTC
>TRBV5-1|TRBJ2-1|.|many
CASSLDGGYNEQFF
TGCGCCAGCAGCTTAGACGGTGGGTACAATGAGCAGTTCTTC
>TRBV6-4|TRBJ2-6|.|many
CASSLNQGANVLTF
TGTGCCAGCAGTTTAAACCAGGGGGCCAACGTCCTGACTTTC
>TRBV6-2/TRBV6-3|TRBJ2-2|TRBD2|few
CATTSGTGELFF
TGTGCCACGACTAGCGGGACCGGGGAGCTGTTTTTT
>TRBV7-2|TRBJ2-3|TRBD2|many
CASSNSGSGHSTDTQYF
TGTGCCAGCAGTAACTCTGGTAGCGGGCATAGCACAGATACGCAGTATTTT
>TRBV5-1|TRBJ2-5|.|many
CASSFGQGETQYF
TGCGCCAGCAGCTTTGGCCAAGGAGAGACCCAGTACTTC
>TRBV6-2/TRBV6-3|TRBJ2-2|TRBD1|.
CASRTGSTGELFF
TGTGCCAGCAGGACAGGGAGTACCGGGGAGCTGTTTTTT
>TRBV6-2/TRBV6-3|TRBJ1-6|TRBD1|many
CASNLQGAPLHF
TGTGCCAGCAACTTACAGGGGGCGCCCCTCCACTTT
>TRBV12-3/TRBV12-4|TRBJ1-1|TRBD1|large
CASTPGQGTREAFF
TGTGCCAGCACCCCGGGACAGGGGACCCGTGAAGCTTTCTTT